The 13 T cell receptor beta chains given below trace back to one sample, sequenced in a study of long-term antiretroviral therapy in people with HIV. Run at survey level, the immunoSEQ assay was version v3.0. Clones were read by immunoSEQ multiplex PCR, and TCRdb kept only the in-frame ones, dropping some. The data show approximately 29,000 clones, 90% seen once. The specimen was unsorted PBMCs, collected about 5.3 years after starting antiretroviral therapy. Source of these receptors: a woman between 40 and 50 years old with HIV.

The chain carries TRBV28 and TRBJ2-6; D gene ambiguous. CDR1 is MDHEN, CDR2 SYDVKM, per germline. The CDR3 runs 14 residues. V lost 5 bases, J lost 5 bases, and 10 bases lay in between. DNA of the CDR3: TGTGCCAGCAGTGGGAAAAGTCGGGCCAACGTCCTGACTTTC. Translated, it gives CASSGKSRANVLTF.

As DNA, the CDR3 is TGTGCCACCAGCAGAGATTTAGAGAACACTGAAGCTTTCTTT. Translating it yields CATSRDLENTEAFF. The chain recombines TRBV15 with TRBJ1-1; D gene unclear. The CDR3 loop spans 14 amino acids. The V and J ends lost 0 bases and 1 base respectively, with 6 bases between them. Germline lookup yields CDR1 LNHNV and CDR2 YYDKDF (reference sequence). The variable domain in full, with the rest retrieved from reference TRBV15 and TRBJ1-1, is DAMVIQNPRYQVTQFGKPVTLSCSQTLNHNVMYWYQQKSSQAPKLLFHYYDKDFNNEADTPDNFQSRRPNTSFCFLDIRSPGLGDTAMYLCATSRDLENTEAFFGQGTRLTVV.

V and J are TRBV5-6 and TRBJ1-6; 8 bases are shared with TRBD1. V lost 3 bases to trimming and J lost 9 bases; unmatched junction nucleotides: 2. Per the germline V gene, CDR1 is SGHDT and CDR2 is YYEEEE. The CDR3 length is 13 residues. CDR3: CASSSTGASPLHF. DNA for the CDR3: TGTGCCAGCAGCTCGACAGGGGCTTCACCCCTCCACTTT.

The J gene is TRBJ2-2, the V gene TRBV5-7; D unresolved. TRBV5-7 is sorted into the ORF group, with uncertain function. The V gene lost 0 bases and the J gene lost 0 bases, with 9 bases spanning the gap. This CDR3 contains 16 residues. The CDR3 bases are TGTGCCAGCAGCTTGGTGTCGAACCCGAACACCGGGGAGCTGTTTTTT. Amino acid sequence: CASSLVSNPNTGELFF.

The J gene is TRBJ2-1, the V gene TRBV4-1; the D gene is possibly TRBD1 (5 bases). Trimming took 4 bases from V and 0 from J, leaving 7 bases between them. CDR1 and CDR2 (germline): MGHRA, YSYEKL. This CDR3 has 14 amino acids. This CDR3 reads CASSRQGSYNEQFF. The CDR3 nucleotides are TGCGCCAGCAGCCGGCAGGGCTCCTACAATGAGCAGTTCTTC.

In this sample, this clone turned up once. This sequence joins TRBV4-2 and TRBJ2-2, with D perhaps given as TRBD1 or TRBD2 (5 bases each). V dropped 0 bases and J dropped 4 bases, with 12 bases sitting between them. CDR1 and CDR2 from the germline V gene are LGHNA and YNFKEQ. CDR3 length: 16 residues. The CDR3 DNA sequence: TGTGCCAGCAGCCAAGAAGGAACGAGGGGCACCGGGGAGCTGTTTTTT. It is translated as CASSQEGTRGTGELFF.

This clone occurred once. The chain recombines TRBV30 with TRBJ2-1; either TRBD1 or TRBD2 may supply D (5 bases each). The CDR3 covers 14 residues. V gave up 4 bases and J gave up 4 bases, with 14 bases separating them. From germline, CDR1 is GTSNPN and CDR2 SVGIG (reference sequence). CDR3 in DNA: TGTGCCTGGACCCCTTGGGACGGGTACAATGAGCAGTTCTTC. This sequence encodes CAWTPWDGYNEQFF.

This sequence joins TRBV27 and TRBJ1-4; D possibly corresponds to TRBD1 (5 bases). CDR1 MNHEY and CDR2 SMNVEV come from the germline V gene (reference sequence). The CDR3 sequence is 14 residues long. The V end was cut by 4 bases, the J end by 7 bases, with 13 bases between. CDR3 nucleotide sequence: TGTGCCAGCAGTTCGGCAGGGACGGGTGAAAAACTGTTTTTT. Its translation is CASSSAGTGEKLFF.

The gene calls are TRBV10-1 and TRBJ2-2; TRBD2 agrees at 13 bases. Trimming took 4 bases from V and 7 from J; bases not matched to a gene: 6. This CDR3 has 16 amino acids. Germline CDR1 reads WNHNN; CDR2 reads SYGVQD (reference sequence). The CDR3 sequence: CASSGGTSGIYGELFF. In DNA form, the CDR3 reads TGCGCCAGCAGTGGGGGGACTAGCGGGATTTACGGGGAGCTGTTTTTT.

This clone was counted between two and nine times. This chain connects TRBV7-2 to TRBJ2-7, with D uncertain. The CDR3 runs 14 residues. CDR1 and CDR2 from the germline V gene are SGHTA and FQGNSA. The V end was cut by 5 bases, the J end by 6 bases, with 17 bases between. This CDR3 is CASSPPSSWSEQYF. The CDR3 DNA reads TGTGCCAGCAGCCCCCCCAGCAGTTGGAGCGAGCAGTACTTC.

The chain is built from TRBV14 and TRBJ1-5, with D possibly being TRBD1 (6 bases). Germline CDR1 reads SGHDN; CDR2 reads FVKESK. V was shortened by 2 bases and J by 6 bases, with 8 bases between the two germline ends. The CDR3 runs to 13 residues. CDR3 nucleotides: TGTGCCAGCAGCCAAACAGGGAGTCAGCCCCAGCATTTT. This translates into CASSQTGSQPQHF.

This clone was recorded only once. This chain joins TRBV19 and TRBJ2-2; D perhaps matches TRBD1 (5 bases). This CDR3 has 15 residues. Germline V lookup: CDR1 LNHDA, CDR2 SQIVND (reference sequence). The ends were cut back, 5 bases at V and 2 bases at J, with 12 bases in the middle. As DNA, the CDR3 is TGTGCCAGTAGTCCCCAGACAGTAAACACCGGGGAGCTGTTTTTT. It translates to CASSPQTVNTGELFF.

The rearrangement uses TRBV11-2 and TRBJ1-5; D is uncertain. The germline V and J ends were trimmed by 1 base and 0 bases, with 7 bases remaining between them. Germline V gene data show CDR1 as SGHAT and CDR2 as FQNNGV. This CDR3 comprises 15 residues. DNA for the CDR3: TGTGCCAGCAGCTTAGGTTCTTATAGCAATCAGCCCCAGCATTTT. This encodes CASSLGSYSNQPQHF.